Listed here is a single T cell receptor beta chain. Its antigen is currently not known. The record has no base qualities; no much larger clone is one base away. TCRB CDR3 regions were amplified from about 1.9 ug genomic DNA, or all available DNA if less, using the immunoSEQ assay. Multiplex PCR used 60 forward primers for TCR V beta segments and 13 reverse primers for J beta segments. To estimate the number of reads per starting template, synthetic control templates were added to each sample at limiting dilution. The Illumina HiSeq System generated 87 bp sequencing reads. Per the original workflow: PCR and sequencing errors were removed by a nearest neighbor algorithm that merged closely related sequences. TCR overlap was measured as the percentage of unique tumor TCR beta sequences that were also present in the peripheral blood of the same patient. TCRdb provides this immuneACCESS table in a form limited to in-frame rearrangements. Some clones are lacking; in checked studies, under half of them reflect an unresolved V gene, and why the rest are absent is not known. That table gives V, J and clone size, and the DNA gave D and trimming. The sample table shows tens of thousands of clones, and over 85% are seen once. 3.2% of the sample belongs to the ten largest clones.

To be selected, patients needed enough residual fresh-frozen tumor tissue and more than two years of available survival data. An isocitrate dehydrogenase mutation was not carried by any of the glioblastoma patients, although molecular status was otherwise variable. PBMC were collected before vaccination, two weeks after the third vaccination, and at tumor progression if tumor progression occurred. The Qiagen DNeasy Blood extraction Kit was used for extraction of genomic DNA. This sample was taken from a study of glioma-infiltrating T cells after dendritic cell vaccination (TCRdb year 2016). With regard to the full study: The cohort included around 15 glioblastoma patients drawn from Phase I and II dendritic cell vaccination trials, of whom 9 were newly diagnosed and 6 had recurrent disease. The vaccine consisted of monocyte-derived dendritic cells cultured approximately seven days with IL-4 and GM-CSF, then pulsed overnight with autologous tumor lysate. Survival after dendritic cell vaccination was correlated with TCR sequencing metrics, including TIL content and tumor-blood repertoire overlap. Patients received autologous tumor lysate-pulsed dendritic cell vaccination between about 2002 and 2012. In glioblastoma patients vaccinated with dendritic cells, deep sequencing of TCR beta CDR3 regions served to measure tumor-infiltrating lymphocyte content and to compare repertoires between tumor and blood. Each patient was given three intradermal dendritic cell vaccine injections, spaced two weeks apart, in the arm below the axilla. The full study reports these points: The three-group TCR overlap response model was characterized as speculative, and prospective validation of the model was stated to be required. Higher estimated pretreatment TIL content predicted longer time to progression and overall survival after dendritic cell vaccination. The cohort was small and heterogeneous, only a few patients had full blood and tumor sets, and even fewer had initial-recurrent tumor pairs. No direct relationship between TCR clonality and survival was found, suggesting that a diverse polyclonal response may matter.

The CDR3 holds 14 amino acids from the cysteine to the phenylalanine. Only the CDR3 portion is preserved as DNA: 42 bases, with reading frame beginning at the first base. The germline V gene (reference sequence) yields SEHNR for CDR1 and FQNEAQ for CDR2. V and J are trimmed by 7 bases and 2 bases, and the gene matches miss 7 bases of the junction. In this chain, TRBV7-9 is recombined with TRBJ1-1; the junction holds 7 bases that match TRBD1. Sequenced material: blood, taken before dendritic cell vaccination. This receptor was identified in a human donor with glioblastoma. Here the CDR3 is given as CASTPWDSNTEAFF. The DNA sequence follows: TGTGCCAGCACCCCCTGGGACAGCAACACTGAAGCTTTCTTT.